Listed here is a single TCR beta chain. Its target is not known. Germline CDR1 is MDHEN and CDR2 is SYDVKM. V dropped 2 bases and J dropped 16; count of bases not matched to a gene: 11. The CDR3 contains 14 residues. The sample belongs to a study of T cells in Graves' hyperthyroidism and ophthalmopathy. The overall study: The authors collected peripheral blood at initial diagnosis, before any treatment. The study's findings and limits: The model anticipated ophthalmopathy a median approximately 6.6 months pre-onset.

The CDR3 regions of TCR beta were amplified from RNA transcripts. Using the HTBI primer set, a first-round RT-PCR was run on the TCR CDR3. MiXCR, run by TCRdb on the multiplex PCR reads, gives a single entry per CDR3 protein. The sample carries roughly 800,000 distinct CDR3 sequences, around 38% recorded once. Exclusion of a patient resulted from uncontrolled infection, other autoimmune disease, pregnancy or lactation. This sequence was found in a man between 18 and 29 years old with Graves' hyperthyroidism. The sample taken for sequencing was blood. The chain joins TRBV28 to TRBJ1-4; 9 bases are shared with TRBD1. CDR3 amino acids: CASSLQRSRDRAFF. CDR3 nucleotides: TGTGCCAGCAGTTTACAACGGTCCCGGGACAGGGCGTTTTTT.